This is a list of T cell receptor beta chains from one sample in a study of blood T cell repertoires in COVID-19. Generated by immunoSEQ multiplex PCR, the TCRdb table keeps only in-frame clones and is missing some. The data contain 35,000 to 50,000 clones, over 70% of them seen just once; the ten biggest clones take up 6% to 6.5%. The specimen sequenced was peripheral blood. The source of these receptors is a woman over 75 with acute or convalescent COVID-19. The CDR3 runs from the conserved cysteine through the conserved F or W. Fields, in order: J gene, V gene, clone size, D gene, CDR3 protein, CDR3 DNA. The D gene is left open where the match is weak. Clone sizes are given selectively: once, few, many, or a class where the clone is expanded.

J: TRBJ1-4; V: TRBV2; size: .; D: .; CDR3: CASSELATNEKLFF; DNA: TGTGCCAGCAGTGAACTTGCAACTAATGAAAAACTGTTTTTT
J: TRBJ2-3; V: TRBV9; size: .; D: TRBD2; CDR3: CASSVSGGVTDTQYF; DNA: TGTGCCAGCAGCGTTAGCGGGGGGGTCACAGATACGCAGTATTTT
J: TRBJ2-3; V: TRBV24-1; size: .; D: TRBD2; CDR3: CATSDHGTTNQYF; DNA: TGTGCCACCAGTGATCACGGGACTACTAATCAGTATTTT
J: TRBJ1-5; V: TRBV5-6; size: .; D: TRBD1; CDR3: CASSFTGQGAGEPQHF; DNA: TGTGCCAGCAGCTTCACAGGACAGGGGGCAGGAGAGCCCCAGCATTTT
J: TRBJ1-1; V: TRBV19; size: .; D: TRBD1; CDR3: CASTMGGTGNMNTEAFF; DNA: TGTGCCAGTACCATGGGGGGGACAGGTAACATGAACACTGAAGCTTTCTTT
J: TRBJ1-5; V: TRBV19; size: .; D: TRBD1; CDR3: CASSIVTGTGTNQPQHF; DNA: TGTGCCAGTAGTATAGTAACCGGGACAGGTACCAATCAGCCCCAGCATTTT
J: TRBJ1-4; V: TRBV10-2; size: .; D: TRBD1; CDR3: CASSETGDRGADDEKLFF; DNA: TGCGCCAGCAGTGAGACGGGGGACAGGGGTGCAGATGATGAAAAACTGTTTTTT
J: TRBJ1-1; V: TRBV11-2; size: .; D: .; CDR3: CASSSQQSTEAFF; DNA: TGTGCCAGCAGCTCCCAACAATCCACTGAAGCTTTCTTT
J: TRBJ2-1; V: TRBV5-6; size: .; D: TRBD2; CDR3: CASSLDGLAALGQFF; DNA: TGTGCCAGCAGCTTGGACGGACTAGCGGCACTTGGGCAGTTCTTC
J: TRBJ2-3; V: TRBV7-6; size: once; D: .; CDR3: CASSLGEHTDTQYF; DNA: TGTGCCAGCAGCTTAGGGGAGCACACAGATACGCAGTATTTT
J: TRBJ1-5; V: TRBV6-5; size: few; D: .; CDR3: CASSYSRALSNQPQHF; DNA: TGTGCCAGCAGTTACTCGAGGGCACTTAGCAATCAGCCCCAGCATTTT
J: TRBJ2-2; V: TRBV18; size: .; D: .; CDR3: CASSPIGTVNTGELFF; DNA: TGTGCCAGCTCACCCATAGGAACAGTTAACACCGGGGAGCTGTTTTTT
J: TRBJ1-1; V: TRBV6-5; size: few; D: TRBD1; CDR3: CASSVLQGSREAFF; DNA: TGTGCCAGCAGCGTTCTACAGGGGTCGCGTGAAGCTTTCTTT
J: TRBJ1-1; V: TRBV4-1; size: once; D: .; CDR3: CASSQLTPLNTEAFF; DNA: TGCGCCAGCAGCCAGCTGACACCACTGAACACTGAAGCTTTCTTT
J: TRBJ2-7; V: TRBV5-5; size: .; D: TRBD1; CDR3: CASSVGTGVSYEQYF; DNA: TGTGCCAGCAGCGTCGGGACAGGGGTCTCCTACGAGCAGTACTTC
J: TRBJ1-6; V: TRBV7-8; size: .; D: TRBD1; CDR3: CASSFLRGQGANSPLHF; DNA: TGTGCCAGCAGCTTCTTGAGGGGACAGGGGGCCAATTCACCCCTCCACTTT
J: TRBJ1-1; V: TRBV6-4; size: .; D: .; CDR3: CASSRESGMNTEAFF; DNA: TGTGCCAGCAGTCGGGAATCTGGGATGAACACTGAAGCTTTCTTT
J: TRBJ2-7; V: TRBV28; size: few; D: TRBD2; CDR3: CATSAGGFYEQYF; DNA: TGTGCCACTTCCGCGGGGGGCTTCTACGAGCAGTACTTC
J: TRBJ1-1; V: TRBV11-2; size: once; D: .; CDR3: CASSLTEGTEAFF; DNA: TGTGCCAGCAGCTTAACGGAGGGCACTGAAGCTTTCTTT
J: TRBJ1-1; V: TRBV19; size: .; D: TRBD1; CDR3: CASSIGDRVDTEAFF; DNA: TGTGCCAGTAGTATAGGGGACAGGGTAGACACTGAAGCTTTCTTT
J: TRBJ1-3; V: TRBV15; size: .; D: .; CDR3: CATSRDREHTIYF; DNA: TGTGCCACCAGCAGAGACCGGGAACACACCATATATTTT
J: TRBJ1-1; V: TRBV5-8; size: .; D: TRBD1; CDR3: CASSSYLQGNQVNEAFF; DNA: TGTGCCAGCAGCTCTTACTTACAGGGGAATCAGGTCAATGAAGCTTTCTTT
J: TRBJ1-1; V: TRBV5-1; size: .; D: .; CDR3: CASTLERNTEAFF; DNA: TGCGCCAGCACCTTGGAGAGAAACACTGAAGCTTTCTTT
J: TRBJ2-7; V: TRBV5-4; size: .; D: TRBD2; CDR3: CASSERSGGADEQYF; DNA: TGTGCCAGCAGCGAGAGGAGCGGGGGGGCCGACGAGCAGTACTTC
J: TRBJ1-1; V: TRBV6-1; size: .; D: .; CDR3: CASSEGKAGWNTEAFF; DNA: TGTGCCAGCAGTGAAGGTAAGGCAGGGTGGAACACTGAAGCTTTCTTT
J: TRBJ2-4; V: TRBV3-1/TRBV3-2; size: .; D: TRBD1; CDR3: CASSQPGGQRSF; DNA: TGTGCCAGCAGCCAACCAGGGGGTCAAAGAAGCTTC
J: TRBJ2-1; V: TRBV7-2; size: .; D: .; CDR3: CASSFQAGRVNEQFF; DNA: TGTGCCAGCTCCTTTCAGGCAGGGCGCGTGAATGAGCAGTTCTTC
J: TRBJ2-2; V: TRBV5-1; size: .; D: TRBD2; CDR3: CASSLGGTSMIGELFF; DNA: TGCGCCAGCAGCTTGGGAGGGACTAGCATGATCGGGGAGCTGTTTTTT
J: TRBJ1-3; V: TRBV30; size: .; D: .; CDR3: CAWSRLPGNTIYF; DNA: TGTGCCTGGAGTCGGTTACCTGGAAACACCATATATTTT
J: TRBJ1-5; V: TRBV19; size: .; D: TRBD1; CDR3: CASRDRVGNQPQHF; DNA: TGTGCCAGTAGGGACAGGGTTGGGAATCAGCCCCAGCATTTT